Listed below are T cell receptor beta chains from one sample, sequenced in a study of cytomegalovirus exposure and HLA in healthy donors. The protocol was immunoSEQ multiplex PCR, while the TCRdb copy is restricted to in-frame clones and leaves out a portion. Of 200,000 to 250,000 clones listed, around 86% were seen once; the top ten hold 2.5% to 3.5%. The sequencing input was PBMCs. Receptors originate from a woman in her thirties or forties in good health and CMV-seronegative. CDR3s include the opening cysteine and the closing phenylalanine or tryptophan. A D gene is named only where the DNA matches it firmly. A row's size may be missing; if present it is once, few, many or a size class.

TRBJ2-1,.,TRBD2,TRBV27,CASSSRGGSYNEQFF,TGTGCCAGCTCTTCGCGGGGGGGATCCTACAATGAGCAGTTCTTC
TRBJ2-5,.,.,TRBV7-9,CASRISSGETQYF,TGTGCCAGCAGAATAAGTAGCGGAGAGACCCAGTACTTC
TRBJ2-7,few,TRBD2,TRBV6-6,CASSETSGGSWEQYF,TGTGCCAGCAGCGAGACTAGCGGGGGCTCCTGGGAGCAGTACTTC
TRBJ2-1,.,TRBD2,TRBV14,CASSQVGAGGFGEQFF,TGTGCCAGCAGCCAAGTCGGAGCGGGAGGGTTCGGTGAGCAGTTCTTC
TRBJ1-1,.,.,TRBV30,CAWSVGQYTEAFF,TGTGCCTGGAGTGTAGGACAGTATACTGAAGCTTTCTTT
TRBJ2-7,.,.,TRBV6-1,CASSEAPGRLEQYF,TGTGCCAGCAGTGAAGCCCCTGGCCGTCTGGAGCAGTACTTC
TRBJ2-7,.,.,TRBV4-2,CASSQQGTGEQYF,TGTGCCAGCAGCCAACAGGGGACCGGCGAGCAGTACTTC
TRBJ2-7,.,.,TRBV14,CASSQDYGSAYEQYF,TGTGCCAGCAGCCAAGATTACGGAAGCGCCTACGAGCAGTACTTC
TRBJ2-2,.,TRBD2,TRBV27,CASSPRLAAGELFF,TGTGCCAGCAGTCCGAGACTAGCCGCCGGGGAGCTGTTTTTT
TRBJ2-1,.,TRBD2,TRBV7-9,CASSSRTSNDEQFF,TGTGCCAGCAGCTCGAGGACTAGCAACGATGAGCAGTTCTTC
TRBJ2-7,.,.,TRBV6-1,CASTLGPEQYF,TGTGCCAGCACCCTGGGCCCCGAGCAGTACTTC
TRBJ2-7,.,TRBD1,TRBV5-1,CASSLLQGSGYEQYF,TGCGCCAGCAGCTTGCTACAGGGGAGCGGCTACGAGCAGTACTTC
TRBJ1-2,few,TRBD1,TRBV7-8,CASSKQGVGGYTF,TGTGCCAGCAGCAAACAGGGGGTTGGTGGCTACACCTTC
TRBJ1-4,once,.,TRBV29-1,CSAYETNEKLFF,TGCAGCGCCTACGAGACTAATGAAAAACTGTTTTTT
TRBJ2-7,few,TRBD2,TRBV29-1,CSVEGASGSSYEQYF,TGCAGCGTTGAAGGTGCTAGCGGGAGCTCCTACGAGCAGTACTTC
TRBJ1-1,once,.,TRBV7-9,CASSPRSTVNTEASF,TGTGCCAGCAGCCCACGATCTACAGTGAACACTGAAGCTTCCTTT
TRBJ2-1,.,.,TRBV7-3,CASSFGGLNYNEQFF,TGTGCCAGCTCTTTCGGGGGACTCAATTACAATGAGCAGTTCTTC
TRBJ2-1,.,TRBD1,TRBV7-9,CASSPWTGYNEQFF,TGTGCCAGCAGCCCCTGGACAGGGTACAATGAGCAGTTCTTC
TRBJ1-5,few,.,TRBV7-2,CASSLRGGYQPQHF,TGTGCCAGCAGCTTACGTGGCGGGTATCAGCCCCAGCATTTT
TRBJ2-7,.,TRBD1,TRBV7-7,CASSLGQGVSYEQYF,TGTGCCAGCAGCTTGGGACAGGGTGTCTCCTACGAGCAGTACTTC
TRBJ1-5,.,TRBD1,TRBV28,CASAAGGGQNQPQHF,TGTGCCAGCGCGGCAGGGGGCGGACAAAATCAGCCCCAGCATTTT
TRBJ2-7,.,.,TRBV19,CASSIGGGGEQYF,TGTGCCAGTAGTATTGGCGGCGGCGGGGAGCAGTACTTC
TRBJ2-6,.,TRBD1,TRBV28,CASSLRGRGANVLTF,TGTGCCAGCAGTCTTAGGGGGCGTGGGGCCAACGTCCTGACTTTC
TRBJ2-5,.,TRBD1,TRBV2,CASSGQGSETQYF,TGTGCCAGCAGTGGACAGGGTTCGGAGACCCAGTACTTC
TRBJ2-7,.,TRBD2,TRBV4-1,CASSQAPSASGRSYEQYF,TGCGCCAGCAGCCAAGCCCCATCCGCTAGCGGGAGATCGTACGAGCAGTACTTC
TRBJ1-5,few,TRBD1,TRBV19,CASSRTGADAGNQPQHF,TGTGCCAGTAGTAGAACAGGGGCCGATGCCGGCAATCAGCCCCAGCATTTT
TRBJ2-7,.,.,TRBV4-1,CASSQDTGHGAYEQYF,TGCGCCAGCAGCCAAGATACGGGCCATGGGGCCTACGAGCAGTACTTC
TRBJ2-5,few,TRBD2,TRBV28,CASSFLAGVGETQYF,TGTGCCAGCAGTTTCTTAGCGGGAGTAGGGGAGACCCAGTACTTC
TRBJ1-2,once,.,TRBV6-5,CASTSRPGDGYTF,TGTGCCAGCACCTCGCGCCCAGGGGATGGCTACACCTTC
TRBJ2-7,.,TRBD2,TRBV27,CASRWGLGFYEQYF,TGTGCCAGCAGATGGGGACTAGGATTCTACGAGCAGTACTTC
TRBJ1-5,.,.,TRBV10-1,CARIAGGGSNQPQHF,TGCGCCCGGATAGCGGGGGGGGGTAGCAATCAGCCCCAGCATTTT
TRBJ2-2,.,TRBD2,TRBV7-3,CASSRTGLAGRTGELFF,TGTGCCAGCAGCAGGACGGGACTAGCGGGACGCACCGGGGAGCTGTTTTTT
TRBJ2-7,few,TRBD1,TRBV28,CASRGTGIYEQYF,TGTGCCAGCCGCGGGACAGGGATTTACGAGCAGTACTTC
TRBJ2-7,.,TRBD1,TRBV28,CASSALTGTGGSEQYF,TGTGCCAGCAGTGCCCTAACCGGGACAGGGGGGAGCGAGCAGTACTTC
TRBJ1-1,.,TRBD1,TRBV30,CAWKGAASEAFF,TGTGCCTGGAAGGGGGCAGCGTCTGAAGCTTTCTTT
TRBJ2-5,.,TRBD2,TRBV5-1,CASTPGGARETQYF,TGCGCCAGCACCCCGGGGGGGGCTCGGGAGACCCAGTACTTC
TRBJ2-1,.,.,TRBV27,CASSLSYPLISSGTYNEQFF,TGTGCCAGCAGTTTATCGTACCCCTTGATTTCCAGCGGAACCTACAATGAGCAGTTCTTC
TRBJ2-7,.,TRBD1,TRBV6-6,CASSAQDRGYSSEQYF,TGTGCCAGCTCCGCACAAGACAGGGGGTATTCTAGCGAGCAGTACTTC
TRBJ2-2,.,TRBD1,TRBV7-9,CASRKTGSGELFF,TGTGCCAGCAGAAAGACAGGGTCCGGGGAGCTGTTTTTT
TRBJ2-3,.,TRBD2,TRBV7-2,CASSLAAGGTDTQYF,TGTGCCAGCAGCTTAGCGGCGGGGGGCACAGATACGCAGTATTTT
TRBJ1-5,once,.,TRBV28,CASRLQVSNQPQHF,TGTGCCAGCAGGCTACAGGTTAGCAATCAGCCCCAGCATTTT
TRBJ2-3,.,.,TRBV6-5,CASSYNSVSTDTQYF,TGTGCCAGCAGTTACAATAGCGTTAGCACAGATACGCAGTATTTT
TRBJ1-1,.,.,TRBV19,CASMFIGIMNTEAFF,TGTGCCAGTATGTTCATCGGGATAATGAACACTGAAGCTTTCTTT
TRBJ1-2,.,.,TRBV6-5,CASSYQGGGDGYTF,TGTGCCAGCAGTTACCAGGGAGGGGGTGATGGCTACACCTTC
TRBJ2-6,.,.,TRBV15,CATSPTVGRSGANVLTF,TGTGCCACCAGCCCGACAGTAGGACGTTCTGGGGCCAACGTCCTGACTTTC
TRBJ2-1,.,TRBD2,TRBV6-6,CASSYSLGLALNEQFF,TGTGCCAGCAGTTACAGCTTGGGACTAGCGCTTAATGAGCAGTTCTTC
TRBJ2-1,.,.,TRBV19,CASSPNSHYNEQFF,TGTGCCAGTAGTCCCAATTCACACTACAATGAGCAGTTCTTC
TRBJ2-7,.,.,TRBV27,CASSLSRDLGQYF,TGTGCCAGCAGTTTATCGAGAGATCTTGGGCAGTACTTC
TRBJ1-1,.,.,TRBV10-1,CASSETGSTEAFF,TGCGCCAGCAGTGAAACGGGGAGCACTGAAGCTTTCTTT
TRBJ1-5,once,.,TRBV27,CASSFTEDSNQPQHF,TGTGCCAGCAGTTTTACAGAAGATAGCAATCAGCCCCAGCATTTT
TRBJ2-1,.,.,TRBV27,CASSFRGRLYNEQFF,TGTGCCAGCAGTTTTAGAGGGAGGCTGTACAATGAGCAGTTCTTC
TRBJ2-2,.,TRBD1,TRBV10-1,CASPTGAGELFF,TGCGCCAGCCCTACAGGGGCCGGGGAGCTGTTTTTT
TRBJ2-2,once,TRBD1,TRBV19,CASSRDRAGELFF,TGTGCCAGTAGTAGGGACAGGGCCGGGGAGCTGTTTTTT
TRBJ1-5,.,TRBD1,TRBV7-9,CASSLTGGSNQPQHF,TGTGCCAGCAGCCTCACAGGGGGTAGCAATCAGCCCCAGCATTTT
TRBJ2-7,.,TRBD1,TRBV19,CASSVTPGQGVYEQYF,TGTGCCAGTAGTGTCACTCCGGGACAGGGGGTCTACGAGCAGTACTTC
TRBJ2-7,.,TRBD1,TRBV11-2,CASSFLVGQTYEQYF,TGTGCCAGCAGCTTTTTGGTGGGACAGACCTACGAGCAGTACTTC
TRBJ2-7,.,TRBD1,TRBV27,CASSVTGGYEQYF,TGTGCCAGCAGTGTGACAGGGGGCTACGAGCAGTACTTC
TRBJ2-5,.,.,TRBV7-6,CASSSLGLVQETQYF,TGTGCCAGCAGCTCCCTTGGCTTGGTCCAAGAGACCCAGTACTTC
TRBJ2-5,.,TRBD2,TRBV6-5,CASSYWGGETQYF,TGTGCCAGCAGTTATTGGGGAGGGGAGACCCAGTACTTC